The clone carrying this T cell receptor (beta chain) has a handful of counts. What it binds is unknown. These data come from a study of T-cell memory formation after mild COVID-19. In the study overall: The TCR clusters were mostly specific to one donor. Study-wide results and limits: The pre-infection memory compartment contained some responding clones, suggesting cross-reactive memory joined.

Germline V gene sequence: CDR1 SGHAT, CDR2 FQNNGV. The CDR3 has 16 amino acids. Deletions cut 1 base from V and 3 bases from J, with 16 bases between. Via MiXCR, TCRdb re-called the 5' RACE reads, giving one row per CDR3 protein. The repertoire holds roughly 86,000 distinct CDR3 sequences, with about 12% as singletons. The sequenced sample consisted of PBMCs or a T cell subset sorted from them (not recorded which). The TCR was taken from an adult woman who had mild COVID-19 (a few samples of this study predate the infection). Cell type and time point are not known. The chain links TRBV11-2 to TRBJ2-7; D may be TRBD1 (7 bases). CDR3 protein: CASSLVGGQPLYEQYF. In DNA form, the CDR3 reads TGTGCCAGCAGCTTAGTGGGGGGACAGCCCCTCTACGAGCAGTACTTC.